The 21 T cell receptor beta chains in this list originate from one sample, sequenced in a study of shared clonotypes between healthy human individuals. Using immunoSEQ multiplex PCR, the repertoire was profiled, and TCRdb retains in-frame clones only, with some absent. The data contain around 580,000 clones, roughly 98% of them seen just once; the ten biggest clones take up roughly 0.29%. Terminally differentiated effector memory CD45RA+ cells were excluded by CCR7 positive selection of CD45RO-negative cells. Specimen: naive CD8+ T cells sorted from blood. Every receptor here comes from a man aged 30-40 years in good health.

The chain is built from TRBV27 and TRBJ1-2; no reliable D call. The germline V gene encodes CDR1 MNHEY and CDR2 SMNVEV (reference sequence). V lost 5 bases and J lost 3, with 10 bases in between. The CDR3 runs to 13 residues. The CDR3 DNA sequence: TGTGCCAGCAGTCCCCCCAGCCACTATGGCTACACCTTC. Protein sequence: CASSPPSHYGYTF.

The CDR3 DNA is TGTGCCAGCAGTTCGCGTCAAGCGGGGAGTAGGACCTACGAGCAGTACTTC. This sequence encodes CASSSRQAGSRTYEQYF. The rearrangement links TRBV28 to TRBJ2-7, with 7 bases matching TRBD2. The CDR3 has 17 amino acids. From germline, CDR1 is MDHEN and CDR2 SYDVKM. V gave up 4 bases and J gave up 2 bases; unmatched junction bases: 14.

The gene calls are TRBV7-3 and TRBJ2-2, with D tentatively TRBD2 (5 bases). V was cut by 3 bases and J by 1 base, with 21 bases left in between. Germline loops: CDR1 SGHTA, CDR2 FQGTGA. The CDR3 sequence is 19 residues long. CDR3 DNA sequence: TGTGCCAGCAGCTTTCCCTTTGTCGGGGAGACACGGAACACCGGGGAGCTGTTTTTT. Protein sequence: CASSFPFVGETRNTGELFF.

The sample holds one count of this clone. The chain joins TRBV4-1 to TRBJ2-7, with a possible D match to TRBD2 (5 bases). The CDR3 has 15 residues. Trimming removed 4 bases at V and 0 bases at J, with 13 bases between. CDR1 is MGHRA, CDR2 YSYEKL, per germline. The CDR3 reads CASSLRMGSSYEQYF. The CDR3 region has the DNA TGCGCCAGCAGCCTCCGAATGGGGAGCTCCTACGAGCAGTACTTC.

The J gene is TRBJ2-3, the V gene TRBV4-1; D gene uncertain. Germline lookup yields CDR1 MGHRA and CDR2 YSYEKL. With 0 bases removed from V and 6 bases from J, the gap between germline ends came to 10 bases. CDR3 length: 14 residues. The CDR3 reads CASSQELPKDTQYF. CDR3 coding DNA: TGCGCCAGCAGCCAAGAACTCCCTAAGGATACGCAGTATTTT.

Written as DNA, the CDR3 is TGTGCCAGCAGTGATCGGCAGGGGATGGCTTTCTTT. It yields the protein CASSDRQGMAFF. The V call is TRBV2, the J call TRBJ1-1, with a possible D match to TRBD1 (6 bases). Germline-derived CDR1 and CDR2 are SNHLY and FYNNEI. CDR3 length equals 12 residues. V lost 3 bases and J lost 11, with 13 bases in between.

Here the CDR3 reads CASSLSGGPAYNEQFF. The CDR3 DNA reads as TGTGCCAGCAGTTTATCGGGCGGGCCAGCATACAATGAGCAGTTCTTC. This chain connects TRBV27 to TRBJ2-1, with a possible D match to TRBD2 (5 bases). Germline V gives CDR1 MNHEY, CDR2 SMNVEV (reference sequence). The CDR3 loop spans 16 amino acids. The ends were cut back, 0 bases at V and 4 bases at J, with 13 bases in the middle.

This clone occurred once. V usage is TRBV19 and J usage is TRBJ2-7, with 9 bases that match TRBD1. Germline CDR1 reads LNHDA; CDR2 reads SQIVND (reference sequence). Trimming cost V 0 bases and J 5 bases; bases outside gene matches: 14. This CDR3 has 18 amino acids. The CDR3 DNA reads as TGTGCCAGTAGTATAGACAGTGCCGGGACAGGGAGTCGCGACGAGCAGTACTTC. This sequence encodes CASSIDSAGTGSRDEQYF.

The chain has TRBV15 and TRBJ1-5; D unclear. The CDR3 is made up of 15 amino acids. Deletions cut 0 bases from V and 5 bases from J, with 11 bases between. Germline V gene data show CDR1 as LNHNV and CDR2 as YYDKDF (reference sequence). For the CDR3, the DNA is TGTGCCACCAGCAGAGAGGGCCGTTGGGATCAGCCCCAGCATTTT. This gives the protein CATSREGRWDQPQHF.

The V gene is TRBV27, the J gene TRBJ1-1; no clear D gene. Germline V gene data show CDR1 as MNHEY and CDR2 as SMNVEV (reference sequence). The germline V and J ends were trimmed by 6 bases and 4 bases, with 21 bases remaining between them. This CDR3 is built from 16 residues. In DNA, the CDR3 is TGTGCCAGCAGCCCAATGCCGCATTTAAGGAGCACTGAAGCTTTCTTT. The encoded protein is CASSPMPHLRSTEAFF.

This chain uses TRBV11-2 with TRBJ1-1, with D unresolved. Germline CDR1 SGHAT, CDR2 FQNNGV. The CDR3 extends over 18 amino acids. Trimming removed 3 bases from V and 2 bases from J, with 22 bases in between. The CDR3 sequence: CASSFYPVVVAENTEAFF. The DNA for the CDR3 is TGTGCCAGCAGCTTCTATCCAGTGGTGGTGGCTGAAAACACTGAAGCTTTCTTT.

This sequence joins TRBV15 and TRBJ1-2; 8 nucleotides match TRBD1. CDR3 length equals 14 residues. V lost 9 bases and J lost 4; bases outside the gene matches: 10. Germline CDR1 reads LNHNV; CDR2 reads YYDKDF (reference sequence). As DNA, the CDR3 is TGTGCCACTACTTCAGGGGGCGCGGTCTATGGCTACACCTTC. Protein: CATTSGGAVYGYTF.

The rearrangement uses TRBV11-3 and TRBJ2-7; weak D call: TRBD1 (6 bases). The germline V and J ends were trimmed by 5 bases and 0 bases, with 8 bases remaining between them. The CDR3 totals 13 residues. Germline V CDR1 and CDR2: SGHNT, YENEEA. The CDR3 is CASSVGHSYEQYF. The CDR3 DNA is TGTGCCAGCAGCGTGGGACACTCCTACGAGCAGTACTTC.

Here the CDR3 reads CAISETGESSYEQYF. CDR3 DNA: TGTGCCATCAGTGAGACAGGGGAGAGCTCCTACGAGCAGTACTTC. The chain recombines TRBV10-3 with TRBJ2-7; 7 bases match TRBD1. The CDR3 sequence is 15 residues long. V gave up 2 bases and J gave up 0 bases; unmatched junction bases: 4. Looked up from germline, CDR1 is ENHRY and CDR2 is SYGVKD.

This clone occurred once. V and J are TRBV7-3 and TRBJ2-7; possibly TRBD1 or TRBD2 for D (6 bases each). The V end was cut by 0 bases, the J end by 6 bases, with 9 bases between. This CDR3 has 13 amino acids. Germline lookup yields CDR1 SGHTA and CDR2 FQGTGA. In DNA, the CDR3 is TGTGCCAGCAGCTTAACAGGGGGAGGCGAGCAGTACTTC. This gives the protein CASSLTGGGEQYF.

The rearrangement links TRBV15 to TRBJ2-4; TRBD2 matches 8 bases. The junction had 23 bases not matched to a gene; V was cut back by 2 bases and J by 11 bases. The CDR3 is 19 amino acids. CDR1 LNHNV and CDR2 YYDKDF come from the germline V gene (reference sequence). Here the CDR3 DNA reads TGTGCCACCAGCAGAAGCGGGGGAAACGTACTAGGGACCACCCATTTTCAGTACTTC. Its protein product is CATSRSGGNVLGTTHFQYF.

V gene TRBV6-1 combines with J gene TRBJ1-1, with D unclear. Between the trimmed V and J ends, which lost 6 bases and 1 base, there was a span of 6 bases. The germline CDR1 and CDR2 sequences are MNHNS and SASEGT. There are 12 residues in the CDR3. Written as DNA, the CDR3 is TGTGCCAGCAGATACTGGAACACTGAAGCTTTCTTT. This encodes CASRYWNTEAFF.

This chain joins TRBV7-9 and TRBJ1-2, with TRBD1 matching over 9 bases. The CDR3 consists of 17 residues. Germline assignment: CDR1 SEHNR and CDR2 FQNEAQ (reference sequence). V lost 3 bases and J lost 1; bases outside the gene matches: 9. This CDR3 is CASSFGPGQGYNYGYTF. DNA for the CDR3: TGTGCCAGCAGCTTTGGGCCGGGACAGGGTTATAACTATGGCTACACCTTC. Drawing the rest from reference TRBV7-9 and TRBJ1-2, the complete variable domain is DTGVSQNPRHKITKRGQNVTFRCDPISEHNRLYWYRQTLGQGPEFLTYFQNEAQLEKSRLLSDRFSAERPKGSFSTLEIQRTEQGDSAMYLCASSFGPGQGYNYGYTFGSGTRLTVV.

The chain links TRBV2 to TRBJ2-1; the match to TRBD1 covers 8 bases. The CDR3 is 11 amino acids. With 10 bases clipped from V and 9 bases from J, the junction kept 5 bases outside the gene matches. From germline, CDR1 is SNHLY and CDR2 FYNNEI. The CDR3, as DNA: TGTGCCACAGACAGGGGCCCTGAGCAGTTCTTC. It encodes CATDRGPEQFF.

This sequence joins TRBV9 and TRBJ2-1, with D unresolved. The CDR3 has 15 residues. The V end lost 1 base, the J end lost 9 bases, and 17 bases lay between the germline ends. The germline CDR1 and CDR2 sequences are SGDLS and YYNGEE. The CDR3 coding sequence is TGTGCCAGCAGCGTAAACCCAGGTTCAGCAGTTGAGCAGTTCTTC. Amino acids: CASSVNPGSAVEQFF. Filled out from reference TRBV9 and TRBJ2-1, the complete variable domain reads DSGVTQTPKHLITATGQRVTLRCSPRSGDLSVYWYQQSLDQGLQFLIQYYNGEERAKGNILERFSAQQFPDLHSELNLSSLELGDSALYFCASSVNPGSAVEQFFGPGTRLTVL.

In nucleotides, the CDR3 is TGCGCCAGCAGCCAAGAGGGCAGGGGGACTGAAGCTTTCTTT. Protein: CASSQEGRGTEAFF. The rearrangement joins TRBV4-1 to TRBJ1-1; 7 positions match TRBD1. Trimming cost V 0 bases and J 5 bases; bases outside gene matches: 3. The CDR3 consists of 14 residues. CDR1 MGHRA and CDR2 YSYEKL come from the germline V gene.